What follows are 2 T cell receptor beta chains derived from one specimen sequenced in a study of blood T cells in healthy people across ages. Alongside a J-beta primer mix, a sample-barcoded 5' primer served in a second PCR lasting about 7 to 12 cycles. TCRdb re-derived calls from the 5' RACE reads in MiXCR, one entry per CDR3 protein. Of 1,500,000 or so distinct CDR3 sequences listed, 59% are singletons. Sequenced sample: blood. The receptors shown here come from a young man in good health.

This clonotype appeared a few times. An end of the junction does not agree with germline; a read error may underlie this. This chain joins TRBV15 and TRBJ2-5, with D unresolved. Germline loops: CDR1 LNHNV, CDR2 YYDKDF (reference sequence). The CDR3 spans 16 residues. Here the CDR3 DNA reads TGTGCCACTAGCACCTTCGTTCCACAATGGGGAGAGACCCAGTACTTC. Protein sequence: CATSTFVPQWGETQYF.

This clonotype was detected a few times. This sequence joins TRBV27 and TRBJ2-3; no clear D gene. The ends were cut back, 11 bases at V and 3 bases at J, with 15 bases in the middle. Per the germline V gene, CDR1 is MNHEY and CDR2 is SMNVEV (reference sequence). CDR3 length: 13 amino acids. CDR3 in amino acids: CAGSLARTDTQYF. DNA for the CDR3: TGTGCCGGCTCCCTCGCCCGTACAGATACGCAGTATTTT.